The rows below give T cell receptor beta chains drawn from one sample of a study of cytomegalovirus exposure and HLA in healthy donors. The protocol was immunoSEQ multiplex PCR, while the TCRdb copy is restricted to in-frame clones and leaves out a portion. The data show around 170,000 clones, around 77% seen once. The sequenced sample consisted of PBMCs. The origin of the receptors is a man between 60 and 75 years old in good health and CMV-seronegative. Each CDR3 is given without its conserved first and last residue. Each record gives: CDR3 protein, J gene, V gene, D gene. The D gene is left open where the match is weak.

CDR3aa: ASSQTLGFNEQF; j_gene: TRBJ2-1; v_gene: TRBV4-2; d_gene: -
CDR3aa: ASTVGVNGYT; j_gene: TRBJ1-2; v_gene: TRBV7-2; d_gene: -
CDR3aa: SVAYRGQIEQF; j_gene: TRBJ2-1; v_gene: TRBV29-1; d_gene: TRBD1
CDR3aa: ASTLFQTGSDNQPQH; j_gene: TRBJ1-5; v_gene: TRBV28; d_gene: -
CDR3aa: ASSPPGDEQY; j_gene: TRBJ2-7; v_gene: TRBV28; d_gene: -
CDR3aa: ASRDRGVYEQY; j_gene: TRBJ2-7; v_gene: TRBV19; d_gene: TRBD1
CDR3aa: ASSVGQKYGYT; j_gene: TRBJ1-2; v_gene: TRBV9; d_gene: -
CDR3aa: ASSDRDSAYEQY; j_gene: TRBJ2-7; v_gene: TRBV5-6; d_gene: TRBD1
CDR3aa: ASSSVKGTSGGLVYEQY; j_gene: TRBJ2-7; v_gene: TRBV11-2; d_gene: TRBD2
CDR3aa: ASSEPRGPYGYT; j_gene: TRBJ1-2; v_gene: TRBV10-1; d_gene: -
CDR3aa: SVEGGDRATDTQY; j_gene: TRBJ2-3; v_gene: TRBV29-1; d_gene: TRBD1
CDR3aa: SVAELASEQY; j_gene: TRBJ2-7; v_gene: TRBV29-1; d_gene: -
CDR3aa: ASSTGTDAAATQY; j_gene: TRBJ2-5; v_gene: TRBV19; d_gene: TRBD1
CDR3aa: ASSARQDQETQY; j_gene: TRBJ2-5; v_gene: TRBV6-1; d_gene: -
CDR3aa: ASSMTGHDNQPQH; j_gene: TRBJ1-5; v_gene: TRBV19; d_gene: -
CDR3aa: SVEPGGNGYT; j_gene: TRBJ1-2; v_gene: TRBV29-1; d_gene: TRBD1